These 23 T cell receptor beta chains came from one sample sequenced in a study of control samples from healthy donors and cancer patients. Assay: immunoSEQ multiplex PCR; the TCRdb copy retains only in-frame clones and omits some. The table shows roughly 80,000 clones, with over 75% occurring only once. Sequences were obtained from blood. These receptors came from a woman aged 50 to 60 in good health.

The chain carries TRBV6-5 and TRBJ2-1; 8 bases fit TRBD1. Germline V CDR1 and CDR2: MNHEY, SVGAGI. The V and J ends lost 5 bases and 5 bases, in that order; junction bases with no gene match: 8. This CDR3 has 15 residues. The DNA for the CDR3 is TGTGCCAGCAGTATGGAATGGACAGGGAACAATGAGCAGTTCTTC. Encoded protein: CASSMEWTGNNEQFF.

The V and J genes are TRBV4-2 and TRBJ2-2; D possibly matches TRBD1 or TRBD2 (5 bases each). Trimming took off 6 bases at V and 5 bases at J, with 10 bases between the two ends. CDR1 is LGHNA, CDR2 YNFKEQ, per germline. CDR3 length equals 13 residues. The CDR3 loop reads CASSSWGTGELFF. CDR3 coding DNA: TGTGCCAGCAGTTCTTGGGGGACCGGGGAGCTGTTTTTT.

The genes are TRBV19 and TRBJ1-2; 8 bases fit TRBD1. The CDR3 consists of 16 residues. CDR1 is LNHDA and CDR2 is SQIVND in the germline V gene (reference sequence). Trimming at V came to 7 bases and at J to 0 bases, leaving 10 bases not matched to a gene. In DNA form, the CDR3 reads TGTGCCAGTAAGGGAGGACAGGGCCTCCCTAACTATGGCTACACCTTC. Its protein product is CASKGGQGLPNYGYTF.

This clone qualifies as medium-sized. This rearrangement joins TRBV3-1 (or the pseudogene TRBV3-2) to TRBJ1-2, with 7 nucleotides matching TRBD1. This CDR3 region has 14 residues. Germline V CDR1 and CDR2: LGHDT, YNNKEL (reference sequence). V lost 8 bases, J lost 5 bases, and 11 bases stayed unmatched. CDR3 nucleotide sequence: TGTGCCAGCGGGGCAGGGGGGAATCGGTATGGCTACACCTTC. Its translation: CASGAGGNRYGYTF.

The rearrangement joins TRBV2 to TRBJ1-1, with D possibly being TRBD1 (6 bases). The CDR3 is 13 residues long. The germline V gene has CDR1 SNHLY and CDR2 FYNNEI. With 6 bases removed from V and 1 base from J, the gap between germline ends came to 9 bases. The CDR3 DNA is TGTGCCAGCAGAGGACAGCAGAACACTGAAGCTTTCTTT. Its translation: CASRGQQNTEAFF.

V gene TRBV30 combines with J gene TRBJ1-2; D perhaps matches TRBD1 (6 bases). Trimming removed 2 bases from V and 4 bases from J, with 14 bases in between. CDR3 length equals 14 residues. Germline V gene data show CDR1 as GTSNPN and CDR2 as SVGIG (reference sequence). The CDR3 region is CAWSPRQESYGYTF. The CDR3 coding sequence is TGTGCCTGGAGTCCCAGACAGGAATCCTATGGCTACACCTTC. Drawing the rest from reference TRBV30 and TRBJ1-2, the complete variable domain is SQTIHQWPATLVQPVGSPLSLECTVEGTSNPNLYWYRQAAGRGLQLLFYSVGIGQISSEVPQNLSASRPQDRQFILSSKKLLLSDSGFYLCAWSPRQESYGYTFGSGTRLTVV.

This sequence joins TRBV14 and TRBJ1-4; no clear D. The CDR3 covers 12 residues. V lost 2 bases and J lost 10, with 8 bases in between. Germline V CDR1 and CDR2: SGHDN, FVKESK. The CDR3 sequence is CASSQIRGKLFF. CDR3 nucleotide sequence: TGTGCCAGCAGCCAAATACGGGGAAAACTGTTTTTT.

This clone has a single count. The rearrangement links TRBV7-2 to TRBJ2-2, with 7 bases lining up with TRBD1. The V and J ends lost 5 bases and 7 bases, in that order; junction bases with no gene match: 4. This CDR3 is 13 amino acids long. Germline CDR1 is SGHTA and CDR2 is FQGNSA. CDR3 in amino acids: CASSPTGVGELFF. CDR3 DNA sequence: TGTGCCAGCAGCCCCACAGGGGTCGGGGAGCTGTTTTTT.

The gene calls are TRBV4-1 and TRBJ2-7, with D tentatively TRBD1 (6 bases). Trimming left V 1 base short and J 0 bases short, with 10 bases between. CDR1 and CDR2 from the germline V gene are MGHRA and YSYEKL. The CDR3 runs 15 residues. The CDR3 DNA is TGCGCCAGCAGCCAAGGACGGGACATCTCCTACGAGCAGTACTTC. Protein: CASSQGRDISYEQYF.

This sequence joins TRBV5-4 and TRBJ2-1, with 13 bases aligning to TRBD2. Germline trimming cut 7 bases from V and 8 bases from J; bases unmatched to any gene: 6. The CDR3 length is 14 residues. Germline V CDR1 and CDR2: SGHNT, YYREEE (reference sequence). The CDR3 nucleotides read TGTGCCAGCCAAAGGACTAGCGGGGGTTATGAGCAGTTCTTC. Translating gives CASQRTSGGYEQFF.

The chain couples TRBV3-1 (or the pseudogene TRBV3-2) to TRBJ2-3; 7 bases agree with TRBD1. This CDR3 spans 16 amino acids. The V and J ends lost 1 base and 2 bases, in that order; junction bases with no gene match: 6. The germline V gene has CDR1 LGHDT and CDR2 YNNKEL (reference sequence). DNA of the CDR3: TGTGCCAGCAGCCAAGGAGGCAGGGGGATCACAGATACGCAGTATTTT. Translated: CASSQGGRGITDTQYF.

The chain has TRBV14 and TRBJ2-7; D not resolved. Germline lookup yields CDR1 SGHDN and CDR2 FVKESK. V gave up 1 base and J gave up 4 bases, with 8 bases separating them. The length of the CDR3 is 13 residues. The CDR3 sequence is CASSQVWLYEQYF. The CDR3, as DNA: TGTGCCAGCAGCCAAGTATGGTTATACGAGCAGTACTTC.

The gene calls are TRBV15 and TRBJ1-1, with D perhaps TRBD1 (6 bases). The CDR3 contains 14 residues. CDR1 LNHNV and CDR2 YYDKDF come from the germline V gene (reference sequence). Trimming shortened V by 4 bases and J by 1 base, and 10 bases separated the two germline ends. In nucleotides, the CDR3 is TGTGCCACCAGCAAGCTAGGGGGGAACACTGAAGCTTTCTTT. Translated: CATSKLGGNTEAFF.

In its sample, this clone was seen once. The CDR3 spells CATAPGDSSTDTQYF. CDR3 bases: TGTGCCACCGCACCTGGGGACAGCAGCACAGATACGCAGTATTTT. The chain couples TRBV6-4 to TRBJ2-3; 7 nucleotides line up with TRBD1. CDR1 is MRHNA, CDR2 SNTAGT, per germline. This CDR3 comprises 15 residues. Trimming took 10 bases from V and 0 from J; bases not matched to a gene: 10.

The V gene is TRBV30, the J gene TRBJ1-1; no definite D call. The V end was cut by 1 base, the J end by 1 base, with 10 bases between. The CDR3 runs 14 residues. Germline V gene lookup returns CDR1 GTSNPN and CDR2 SVGIG (reference sequence). Written as DNA, the CDR3 is TGTGCCTGGAGTGGGGAACATCAGAACACTGAAGCTTTCTTT. Translating gives CAWSGEHQNTEAFF. The entire variable domain, with the rest obtained from reference TRBV30 and TRBJ1-1, is as follows: SQTIHQWPATLVQPVGSPLSLECTVEGTSNPNLYWYRQAAGRGLQLLFYSVGIGQISSEVPQNLSASRPQDRQFILSSKKLLLSDSGFYLCAWSGEHQNTEAFFGQGTRLTVV.

This clone was detected only a few times. The V call is TRBV6-5, the J call TRBJ1-5; weak D call: TRBD1 (6 bases). V lost 6 bases to trimming and J lost 6 bases, with 18 bases between them. The CDR3 length is 15 residues. Germline lookup yields CDR1 MNHEY and CDR2 SVGAGI. The CDR3 loop is CASRMDSQGFQPQHF. DNA of the CDR3: TGTGCCAGCAGAATGGACAGTCAAGGGTTTCAGCCCCAGCATTTT.

The chain joins TRBV5-1 to TRBJ1-4; TRBD1 matches 9 bases. Trimming cost V 4 bases and J 8 bases; bases outside gene matches: 6. Germline-derived CDR1 and CDR2 are SGHRS and YFSETQ. The CDR3 covers 14 residues. The CDR3 reads CASSPGQGTEKLFF. CDR3 coding DNA: TGCGCCAGCAGCCCAGGACAGGGGACGGAAAAACTGTTTTTT.

This chain links TRBV19 with TRBJ2-6; 7 bases agree with TRBD1. Looked up from germline, CDR1 is LNHDA and CDR2 is SQIVND (reference sequence). The V gene end was trimmed by 7 bases and the J gene end by 4 bases; junction bases not matched to a gene: 4. The length of the CDR3 is 14 residues. The CDR3 loop reads CASKTGHGANVLTF. The CDR3 nucleotides are TGTGCCAGTAAGACAGGGCACGGGGCCAACGTCCTGACTTTC.

The V gene is TRBV19, the J gene TRBJ1-5, with D perhaps TRBD1 (6 bases). Trimming pared 8 bases from V and 5 bases from J, leaving 28 bases between. CDR1 and CDR2 (germline): LNHDA, SQIVND (reference sequence). The length of the CDR3 is 18 residues. The CDR3 reads CASLAIGGARLKHQPQHF. DNA of the CDR3: TGTGCCAGTCTTGCGATAGGGGGGGCGCGATTAAAACATCAGCCCCAGCATTTT.

The chain uses TRBV9 and TRBJ1-5; D might be TRBD1 (5 bases). Germline CDR1 and CDR2: SGDLS and YYNGEE. The CDR3 runs 14 residues. V was cut by 0 bases and J by 8 bases, with 12 bases left in between. CDR3 sequence (DNA): TGTGCCAGCAGCGTAGACGGGGGGAATGAGCCCCAGCATTTT. It translates to CASSVDGGNEPQHF.

The V and J genes are TRBV5-1 and TRBJ2-1, with TRBD2 matching over 11 bases. The CDR3 totals 16 residues. The J segment lost 0 bases and the V segment lost 4 bases, leaving 3 bases of the junction unmatched. Germline V lookup: CDR1 SGHRS, CDR2 YFSETQ. The CDR3 DNA is TGCGCCAGCAGCCGACTAGCGGGGAGCTCCTACAATGAGCAGTTCTTC. It encodes CASSRLAGSSYNEQFF.

V usage is TRBV6-5 and J usage is TRBJ2-1, with TRBD2 matching over 7 bases. Trimming cost V 7 bases and J 3 bases; bases outside gene matches: 6. The CDR3 runs to 14 residues. Germline V gives CDR1 MNHEY, CDR2 SVGAGI. The CDR3 region has the DNA TGTGCCAGCACGGGGGGTATTAACTACAATGAGCAGTTCTTC. Translation gives CASTGGINYNEQFF.

The chain links TRBV6-4 to TRBJ2-7; D assignment may be TRBD1 or TRBD2 (5 bases each). The CDR3 is made up of 15 amino acids. With 2 bases removed from V and 3 bases from J, the gap between germline ends came to 14 bases. Looked up from germline, CDR1 is MRHNA and CDR2 is SNTAGT. In nucleotides, the CDR3 is TGTGCCAGCAGTGACACCCGGGACGTATACTACGAGCAGTACTTC. Its translation: CASSDTRDVYYEQYF.